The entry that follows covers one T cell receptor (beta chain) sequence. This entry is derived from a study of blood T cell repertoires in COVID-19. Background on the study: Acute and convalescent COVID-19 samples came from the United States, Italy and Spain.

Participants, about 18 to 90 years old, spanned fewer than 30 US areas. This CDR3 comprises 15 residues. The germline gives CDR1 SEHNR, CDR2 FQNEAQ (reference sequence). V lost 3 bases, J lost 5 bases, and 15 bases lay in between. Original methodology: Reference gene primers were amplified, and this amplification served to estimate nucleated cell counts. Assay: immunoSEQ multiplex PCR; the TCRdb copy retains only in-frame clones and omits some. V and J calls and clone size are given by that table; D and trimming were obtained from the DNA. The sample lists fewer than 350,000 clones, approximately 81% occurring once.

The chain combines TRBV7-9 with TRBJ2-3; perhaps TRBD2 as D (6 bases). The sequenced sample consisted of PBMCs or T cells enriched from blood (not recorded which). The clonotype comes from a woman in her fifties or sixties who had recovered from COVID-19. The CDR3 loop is CASSFPGSVKDTQYF. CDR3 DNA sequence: TGTGCCAGCAGCTTTCCCGGGAGTGTTAAAGATACGCAGTATTTT.